A single sample is the source of the 20 T cell receptor beta chains below, sequenced in a study of blood T cells in healthy people across ages. Then a second PCR, running roughly 7 to 11 cycles, was carried out with a sample-barcoded 5' primer and a J-beta primer mix. MiXCR, run by TCRdb on the 5' RACE reads, gives a single entry per CDR3 protein. The sample includes 720,000 or so distinct CDR3 sequences, approximately 40% of them seen just once. The material sequenced was blood. These receptors were collected from a man older than 75 in good health.

On this clonotype itself: A much larger clone is a single base away; this may be a read error. V usage is TRBV10-2 and J usage is TRBJ2-4; possibly TRBD1 or TRBD2 for D (5 bases each). The CDR3 is made up of 12 amino acids. Germline V lookup: CDR1 WSHSY, CDR2 SAAADI. The CDR3 is CASRESGTHQYF. The DNA for the CDR3 is TGCGCCAGCAGGGAGTCTGGGACGCATCAGTACTTC.

The rearrangement links TRBV5-1 to TRBJ2-7; no clear D gene. This CDR3 has 16 residues. Germline CDR1 reads SGHRS; CDR2 reads YFSETQ. Trimming removed 7 bases at V and 0 bases at J, with 20 bases between. The CDR3 protein is CASRSTVETASYEQYF. DNA of the CDR3: TGCGCCAGCCGTTCCACGGTCGAGACGGCCTCCTACGAGCAGTACTTC.

There are a few counts of this clonotype. V is TRBV20-1 and J is TRBJ1-5, with D possibly being TRBD1 (5 bases). In germline, CDR1 is DFQATT, CDR2 SNEGSKA (reference sequence). There are 16 residues in the CDR3. Trimming removed 2 bases at V and 6 bases at J, with 20 bases between. CDR3 residues: CSARNSAGGSGQPQHF. The CDR3 nucleotides are TGCAGTGCTAGAAACTCCGCCGGGGGGTCGGGTCAGCCCCAGCATTTT.

Ten or more counts support this clonotype. V usage is TRBV6-6 and J usage is TRBJ1-4, with D tentatively TRBD1 (5 bases). Per the germline V gene, CDR1 is MNHNY and CDR2 is SVGAGI (reference sequence). V was pared by 6 bases and J by 3 bases, with 8 bases between. The CDR3 consists of 13 residues. The CDR3 DNA follows: TGTGCCAGCAGGAAGGGGCCTAATGAAAAACTGTTTTTT. Its protein product is CASRKGPNEKLFF.

This clonotype was recorded a few times. The J gene is TRBJ1-5, the V gene TRBV6-6; D is undetermined. The CDR3 is 15 amino acids. The V gene's germline CDR1 is MNHNY and CDR2 SVGAGI (reference sequence). The germline V and J ends were trimmed by 0 bases and 0 bases, with 6 bases remaining between them. This chain's CDR3 is CASSYSGNSNQPQHF. Written as DNA, the CDR3 is TGTGCCAGCAGTTACTCGGGTAATAGCAATCAGCCCCAGCATTTT.

Comments on this clonotype: One junction end does not reproduce the germline sequence, and a read error may be involved. This chain joins TRBV6-1 and TRBJ2-4; 9 positions match TRBD1. The germline V gene encodes CDR1 MNHNS and CDR2 SASEGT. The CDR3 consists of 17 residues. The CDR3 protein is CVSSDIQGAKAKNIQYF. The CDR3 bases are TGTGTCAGCAGTGATATACAGGGGGCGAAGGCCAAAAACATTCAGTACTTC.

This clonotype was detected a few times. This chain connects TRBV12-3 or TRBV12-4 to TRBJ2-3; TRBD1 matches 7 bases. CDR3 length: 15 amino acids. Unmatched junction bases numbered 10, after V lost 2 bases and J lost 8 bases. CDR3 amino acids: CASSLTTPGGPTQYF. The DNA for the CDR3 is TGTGCCAGCAGTTTAACCACCCCAGGGGGTCCTACGCAGTATTTT.

The chain carries TRBV10-2 and TRBJ2-1; perhaps TRBD1 as D (5 bases). Germline CDR1 reads WSHSY; CDR2 reads SAAADI. The CDR3 has 12 amino acids. V lost 3 bases to trimming and J lost 8 bases, with 8 bases between them. CDR3 nucleotide sequence: TGCGCCAGCAGTGAAAGGGGTGATGAGCAGTTCTTC. It codes for CASSERGDEQFF.

This clonotype has only a few counts. This rearrangement joins TRBV29-1 to TRBJ2-3; tentative D call: TRBD1 (6 bases). Germline CDR1 is SQVTM and CDR2 is ANQGSEA. The length of the CDR3 is 14 residues. V was pared by 4 bases and J by 0 bases, with 11 bases between. The chain's CDR3 is CSVGQGTSTDTQYF. The CDR3 region has the DNA TGCAGCGTTGGGCAGGGGACGAGCACAGATACGCAGTATTTT.

The chain employs TRBV29-1 and TRBJ2-1, with TRBD2 as a possible D gene (6 bases). The germline V and J ends were trimmed by 3 bases and 4 bases, with 10 bases remaining between them. The CDR3 covers 13 residues. In germline, CDR1 is SQVTM, CDR2 ANQGSEA. CDR3 sequence (DNA): TGCAGCGTTGATAGGGACTTTTACAATGAGCAGTTCTTC. Residues: CSVDRDFYNEQFF.

There are a few counts of this clonotype. The J gene is TRBJ2-1, the V gene TRBV20-1, with 9 nucleotides matching TRBD1. Germline-derived CDR1 and CDR2 are DFQATT and SNEGSKA (reference sequence). After removal of 7 bases from V and 5 bases from J, the junction contained 3 bases not matched to a gene. CDR3 size: 12 residues. The CDR3 spells CSEDRGNNEQFF. CDR3 DNA sequence: TGCAGTGAGGACAGGGGAAACAATGAGCAGTTCTTC.

This chain joins TRBV29-1 and TRBJ2-1; D unclear. The CDR3 is made up of 13 amino acids. The V gene's germline CDR1 is SQVTM and CDR2 ANQGSEA. The germline V and J ends were trimmed by 1 base and 0 bases, with 4 bases remaining between them. Here the CDR3 DNA reads TGCAGCGTTGAAGGGTTCTCCTACAATGAGCAGTTCTTC. Its translation is CSVEGFSYNEQFF.

This clonotype was seen only a few times. V is TRBV20-1 and J is TRBJ2-1, with TRBD2 matching over 11 bases. With V trimmed by 6 bases and J by 1 base, 14 bases remained unmatched. Germline CDR1 reads DFQATT; CDR2 reads SNEGSKA (reference sequence). The CDR3 sequence is 18 residues long. The chain's CDR3 is CSAPAASGGWGSYNEQFF. The CDR3 coding sequence is TGCAGTGCCCCGGCGGCTAGCGGGGGGTGGGGGTCCTACAATGAGCAGTTCTTC.

The table lists this clonotype with a few counts. The V call is TRBV5-1, the J call TRBJ2-1; the match to TRBD2 covers 7 bases. The CDR3 covers 16 residues. Germline-derived CDR1 and CDR2 are SGHRS and YFSETQ. The trim removed 0 bases at V and 7 bases at J, leaving 10 bases unmatched. CDR3 sequence reads: CASSLVATSSLNEQFF. CDR3 DNA sequence: TGCGCCAGCAGCTTGGTCGCGACTAGCAGTTTGAATGAGCAGTTCTTC. The entire variable domain, with the rest obtained from reference TRBV5-1 and TRBJ2-1, is as follows: KAGVTQTPRYLIKTRGQQVTLSCSPISGHRSVSWYQQTPGQGLQFLFEYFSETQRNKGNFPGRFSGRQFSNSRSEMNVSTLELGDSALYLCASSLVATSSLNEQFFGPGTRLTVL.

The genes are TRBV28 and TRBJ2-2, with D possibly matching TRBD2 (6 bases). Germline V CDR1 and CDR2: MDHEN, SYDVKM. V dropped 3 bases and J dropped 0 bases, with 14 bases sitting between them. The CDR3 length is 17 residues. In nucleotides, the CDR3 is TGTGCCAGCAGTTTCGGACTACGGGACGCGAACACCGGGGAGCTGTTTTTT. This gives the protein CASSFGLRDANTGELFF.

This clonotype was detected only a few times. J is TRBJ2-5 and V is TRBV11-2; no clear D. This CDR3 has 13 amino acids. The germline V gene has CDR1 SGHAT and CDR2 FQNNGV. The V end was cut by 0 bases, the J end by 7 bases, with 9 bases between. The CDR3 bases are TGTGCCAGCAGCTTAGAAAATTTTGGGACCCAGTACTTC. This codes for CASSLENFGTQYF.

This clonotype was seen at least ten times. The V call is TRBV6-5, the J call TRBJ2-5, with D perhaps being TRBD1 or TRBD2 (6 bases each). CDR3 length: 14 amino acids. Germline V gene lookup returns CDR1 MNHEY and CDR2 SVGAGI. V was shortened by 2 bases and J by 4 bases, with 11 bases between the two germline ends. CDR3 coding DNA: TGTGCCAGCAGTTACCCCGGAGGGGGAGAGACCCAGTACTTC. Amino acids: CASSYPGGGETQYF.

This clonotype was recorded many times. The chain carries TRBV29-1 and TRBJ2-3; weak D call: TRBD2 (6 bases). Germline V gene data show CDR1 as SQVTM and CDR2 as ANQGSEA. This CDR3 contains 15 residues. Trimming shortened V by 8 bases and J by 8 bases, and 26 bases separated the two germline ends. In DNA form, the CDR3 reads TGCAGCCTGAAGGGTTTGGGGCGGGACCCGCGTACGCAGTATTTT. It specifies CSLKGLGRDPRTQYF.

A note on this clonotype: The junction shows a germline mismatch at one end, possibly a read error. The chain employs TRBV7-2 and TRBJ2-7; D not resolved. The CDR3 spans 14 residues. Germline-derived CDR1 and CDR2 are SGHTA and FQGNSA. CDR3: CASNLQSLPDEQYF. CDR3 DNA: TGTGCCAGCAACTTACAATCCCTGCCGGACGAGCAGTACTTC.

The chain has TRBV20-1 and TRBJ1-6, with D unclear. Per germline, CDR1 DFQATT and CDR2 SNEGSKA (reference sequence). The CDR3 has 12 residues. Deletions cut 0 bases from V and 13 bases from J, with 10 bases between. The CDR3 spells CSARDAQLPLHF. The CDR3 nucleotides are TGCAGTGCTAGAGACGCCCAACTGCCCCTCCACTTT.